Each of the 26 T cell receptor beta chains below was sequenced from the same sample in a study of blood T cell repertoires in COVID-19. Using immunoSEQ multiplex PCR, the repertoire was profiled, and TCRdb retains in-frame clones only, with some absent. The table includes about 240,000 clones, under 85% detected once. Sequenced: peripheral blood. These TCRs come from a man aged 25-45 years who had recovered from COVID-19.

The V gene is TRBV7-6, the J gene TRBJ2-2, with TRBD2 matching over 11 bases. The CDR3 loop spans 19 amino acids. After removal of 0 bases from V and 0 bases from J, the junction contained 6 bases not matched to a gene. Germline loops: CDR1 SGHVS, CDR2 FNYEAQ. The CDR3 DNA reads TGTGCCAGCAGCTTAGCGCTAGCGGGGGGTCACGCGAACACCGGGGAGCTGTTTTTT. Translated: CASSLALAGGHANTGELFF. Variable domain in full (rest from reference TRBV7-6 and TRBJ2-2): GAGVSQSPRYKVTKRGQDVALRCDPISGHVSLYWYRQALGQGPEFLTYFNYEAQQDKSGLPNDRFSAERPEGSISTLTIQRTEQRDSAMYRCASSLALAGGHANTGELFFGEGSRLTVL.

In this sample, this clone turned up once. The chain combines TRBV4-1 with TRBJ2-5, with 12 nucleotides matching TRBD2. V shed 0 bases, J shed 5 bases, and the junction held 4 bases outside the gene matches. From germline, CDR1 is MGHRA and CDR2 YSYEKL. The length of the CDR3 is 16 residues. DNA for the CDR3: TGCGCCAGCAGCCAAGAAGCTAGCGGGGGGGGCGAGACCCAGTACTTC. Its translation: CASSQEASGGGETQYF.

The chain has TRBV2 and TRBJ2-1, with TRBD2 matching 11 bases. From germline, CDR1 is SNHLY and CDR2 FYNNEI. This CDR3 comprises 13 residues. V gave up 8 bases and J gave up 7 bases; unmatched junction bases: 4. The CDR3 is CASRASGGNEQFF. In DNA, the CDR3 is TGTGCCAGCCGGGCTAGCGGGGGGAATGAGCAGTTCTTC.

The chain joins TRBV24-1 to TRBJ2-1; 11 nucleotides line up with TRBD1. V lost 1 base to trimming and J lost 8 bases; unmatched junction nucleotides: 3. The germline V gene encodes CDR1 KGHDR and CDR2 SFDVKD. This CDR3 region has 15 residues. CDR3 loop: CATSDLGTGGYEQFF. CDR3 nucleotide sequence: TGTGCCACCAGTGATTTAGGGACAGGGGGTTATGAGCAGTTCTTC.

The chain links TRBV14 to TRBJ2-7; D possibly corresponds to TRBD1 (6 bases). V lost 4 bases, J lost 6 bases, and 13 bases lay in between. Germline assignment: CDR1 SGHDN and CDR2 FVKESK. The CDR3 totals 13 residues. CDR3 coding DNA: TGTGCCAGCAGCCCCCTAATACAGGGCGAGCAGTACTTC. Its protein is CASSPLIQGEQYF.

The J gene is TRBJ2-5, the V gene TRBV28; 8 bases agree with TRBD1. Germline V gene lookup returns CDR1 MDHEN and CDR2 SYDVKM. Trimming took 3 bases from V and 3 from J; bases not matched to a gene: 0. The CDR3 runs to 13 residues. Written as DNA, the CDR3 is TGTGCCAGCAGTTTGACAGGGGAAGAGACCCAGTACTTC. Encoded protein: CASSLTGEETQYF.

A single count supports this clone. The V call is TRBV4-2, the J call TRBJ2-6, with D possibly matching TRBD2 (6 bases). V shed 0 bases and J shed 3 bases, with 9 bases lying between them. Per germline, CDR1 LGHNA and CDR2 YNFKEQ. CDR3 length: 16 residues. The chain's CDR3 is CASSQEGGLGANVLTF. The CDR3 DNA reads TGTGCCAGCAGCCAAGAGGGGGGTCTTGGGGCCAACGTCCTGACTTTC.

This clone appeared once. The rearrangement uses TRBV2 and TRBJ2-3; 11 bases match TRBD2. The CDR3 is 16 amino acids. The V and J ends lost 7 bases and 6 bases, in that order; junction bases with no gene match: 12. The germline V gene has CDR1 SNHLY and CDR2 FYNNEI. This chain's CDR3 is CASIPIAGGPGDTQYF. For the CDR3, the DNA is TGTGCCAGCATACCGATAGCGGGGGGGCCCGGGGATACGCAGTATTTT.

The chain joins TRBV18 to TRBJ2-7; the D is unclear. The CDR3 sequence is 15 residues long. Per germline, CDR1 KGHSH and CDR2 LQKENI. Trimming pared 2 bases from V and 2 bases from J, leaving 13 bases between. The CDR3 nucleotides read TGTGCCAGCTCACCATCTCAAGTACAGACCTACGAGCAGTACTTC. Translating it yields CASSPSQVQTYEQYF. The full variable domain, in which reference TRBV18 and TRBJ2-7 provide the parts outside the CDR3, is NAGVMQNPRHLVRRRGQEARLRCSPMKGHSHVYWYRQLPEEGLKFMVYLQKENIIDESGMPKERFSAEFPKEGPSILRIQQVVRGDSAAYFCASSPSQVQTYEQYFGPGTRLTVT.

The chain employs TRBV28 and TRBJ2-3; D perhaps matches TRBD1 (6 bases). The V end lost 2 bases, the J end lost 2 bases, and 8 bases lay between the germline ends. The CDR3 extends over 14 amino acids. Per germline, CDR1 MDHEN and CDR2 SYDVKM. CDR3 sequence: CASSLAGDTDTQYF. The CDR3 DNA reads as TGTGCCAGCAGTTTAGCAGGGGACACAGATACGCAGTATTTT.

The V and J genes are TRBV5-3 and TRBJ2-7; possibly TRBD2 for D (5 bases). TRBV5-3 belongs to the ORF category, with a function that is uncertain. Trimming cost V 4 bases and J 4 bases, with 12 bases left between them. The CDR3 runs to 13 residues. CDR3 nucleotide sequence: TGTGCCAGAAGCAGGGCCGGGGAATACGAGCAGTACGTC. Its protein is CARSRAGEYEQYV.

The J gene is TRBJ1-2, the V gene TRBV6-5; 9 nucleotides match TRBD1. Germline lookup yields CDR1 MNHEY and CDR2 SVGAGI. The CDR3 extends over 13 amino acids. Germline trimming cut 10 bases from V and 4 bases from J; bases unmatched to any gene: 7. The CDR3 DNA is TGTGCCACCGGACAGGGGAGGGGCTATGGCTACACCTTC. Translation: CATGQGRGYGYTF.

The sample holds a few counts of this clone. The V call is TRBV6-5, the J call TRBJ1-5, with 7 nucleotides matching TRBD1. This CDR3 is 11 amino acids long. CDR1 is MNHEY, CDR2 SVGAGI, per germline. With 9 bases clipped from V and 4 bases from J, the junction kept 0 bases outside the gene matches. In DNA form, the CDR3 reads TGTGCCAGGACAGGGAATCAGCCCCAGCATTTT. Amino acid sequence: CARTGNQPQHF.

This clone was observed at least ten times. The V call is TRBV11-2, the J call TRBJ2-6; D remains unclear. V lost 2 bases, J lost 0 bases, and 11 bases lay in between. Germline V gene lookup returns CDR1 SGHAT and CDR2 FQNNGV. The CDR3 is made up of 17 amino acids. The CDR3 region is CASSLLGFDSGANVLTF. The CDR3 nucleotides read TGTGCCAGCAGCTTATTGGGCTTTGACTCTGGGGCCAACGTCCTGACTTTC.

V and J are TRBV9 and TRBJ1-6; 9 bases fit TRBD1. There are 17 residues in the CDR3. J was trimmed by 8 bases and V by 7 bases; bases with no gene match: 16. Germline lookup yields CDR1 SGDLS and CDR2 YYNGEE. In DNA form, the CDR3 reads TGTGCCAGCCCGTACCGGGGGACAGGGTTAATAGATTCACCCCTCCACTTT. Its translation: CASPYRGTGLIDSPLHF.

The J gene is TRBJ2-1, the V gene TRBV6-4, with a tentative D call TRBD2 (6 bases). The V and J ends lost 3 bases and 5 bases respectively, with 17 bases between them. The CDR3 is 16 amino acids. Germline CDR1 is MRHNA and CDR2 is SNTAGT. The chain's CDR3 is CASSERGGAPDNEQFF. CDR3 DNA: TGTGCCAGCAGTGAACGGGGCGGGGCGCCCGACAATGAGCAGTTCTTC.

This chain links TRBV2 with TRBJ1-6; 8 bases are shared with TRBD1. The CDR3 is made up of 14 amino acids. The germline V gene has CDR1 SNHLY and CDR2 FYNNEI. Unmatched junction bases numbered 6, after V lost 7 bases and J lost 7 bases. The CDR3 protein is CASMADRANSPLHF. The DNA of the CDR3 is TGTGCCAGCATGGCGGACAGGGCAAATTCACCCCTCCACTTT.

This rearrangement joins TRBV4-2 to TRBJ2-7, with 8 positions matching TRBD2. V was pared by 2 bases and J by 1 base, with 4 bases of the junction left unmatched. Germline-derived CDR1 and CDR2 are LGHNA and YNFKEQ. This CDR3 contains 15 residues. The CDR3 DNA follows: TGTGCCAGCAGCCAATCCAGCGGGGGTTCCTACGAGCAGTACTTC. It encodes CASSQSSGGSYEQYF.

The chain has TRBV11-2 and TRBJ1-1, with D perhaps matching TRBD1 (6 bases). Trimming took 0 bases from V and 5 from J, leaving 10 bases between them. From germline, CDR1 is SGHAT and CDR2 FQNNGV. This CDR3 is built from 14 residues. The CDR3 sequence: CASSLDPRGTEAFF. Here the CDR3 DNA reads TGTGCCAGCAGCTTAGATCCCAGGGGTACTGAAGCTTTCTTT.

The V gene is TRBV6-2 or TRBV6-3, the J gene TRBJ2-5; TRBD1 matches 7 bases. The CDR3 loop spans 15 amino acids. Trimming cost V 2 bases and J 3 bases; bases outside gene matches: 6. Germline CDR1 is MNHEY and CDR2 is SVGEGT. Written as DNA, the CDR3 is TGTGCCAGCAGTTACACGGGGACAGAAGAAGAGACCCAGTACTTC. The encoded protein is CASSYTGTEEETQYF.

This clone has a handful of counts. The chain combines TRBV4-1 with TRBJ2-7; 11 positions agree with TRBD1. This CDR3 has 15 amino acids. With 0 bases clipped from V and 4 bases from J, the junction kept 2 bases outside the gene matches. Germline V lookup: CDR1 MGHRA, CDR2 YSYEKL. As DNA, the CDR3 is TGCGCCAGCAGCCAAGAGGACAGGGGGCTATACGAGCAGTACGTC. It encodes CASSQEDRGLYEQYV.

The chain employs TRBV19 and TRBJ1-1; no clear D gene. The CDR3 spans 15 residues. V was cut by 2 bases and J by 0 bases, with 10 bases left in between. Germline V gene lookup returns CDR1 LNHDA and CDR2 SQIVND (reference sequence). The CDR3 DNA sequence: TGTGCCAGTAGTATAATCGCAGGATTGAACACTGAAGCTTTCTTT. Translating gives CASSIIAGLNTEAFF.

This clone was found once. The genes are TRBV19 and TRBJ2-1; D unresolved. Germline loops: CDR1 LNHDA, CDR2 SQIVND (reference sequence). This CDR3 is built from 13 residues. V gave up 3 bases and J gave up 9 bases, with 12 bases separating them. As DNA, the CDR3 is TGTGCCAGTAGTATTCAGATTTCAGGTGAGCAGTTCTTC. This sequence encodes CASSIQISGEQFF.

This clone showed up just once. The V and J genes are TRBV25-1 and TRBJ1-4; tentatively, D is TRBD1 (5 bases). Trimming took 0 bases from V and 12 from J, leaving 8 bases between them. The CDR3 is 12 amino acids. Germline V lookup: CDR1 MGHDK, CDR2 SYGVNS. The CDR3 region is CASSEYGGELFF. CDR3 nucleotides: TGTGCCAGCAGTGAATATGGAGGGGAACTGTTTTTT.

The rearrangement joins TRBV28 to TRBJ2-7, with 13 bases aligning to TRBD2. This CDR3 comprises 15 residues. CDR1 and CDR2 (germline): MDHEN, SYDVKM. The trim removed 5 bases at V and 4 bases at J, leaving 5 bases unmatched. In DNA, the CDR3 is TGTGCCAGCAGTGAAACTAGCGGGGGGGCATACGAGCAGTACGTC. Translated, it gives CASSETSGGAYEQYV.

The CDR3 is CASSAQWTGAYNEQFF. The CDR3 DNA sequence: TGCGCCAGCAGCGCACAGTGGACGGGGGCCTACAATGAGCAGTTCTTC. The chain recombines TRBV4-1 with TRBJ2-1, with D possibly TRBD2 on 6 matching bases. The V gene's germline CDR1 is MGHRA and CDR2 YSYEKL. V lost 5 bases, J lost 2 bases, and 16 bases lay in between. The CDR3 has 16 amino acids.